Listed below are T cell receptor beta chains from one sample, sequenced in a study of OX40 agonist ivuxolimab in advanced cancers. Clones were read by immunoSEQ multiplex PCR, and TCRdb kept only the in-frame ones, dropping some. The table includes tens of thousands of clones, 70% to 90% detected once. Sample: CD4+ or CD8+ T cells sorted from blood, taken in a trial of the OX40 agonist ivuxolimab. These receptors were obtained from an adult with an advanced solid tumor such as melanoma, head and neck, liver or kidney cancer. The CDR3 runs from the conserved cysteine through the conserved F or W. D genes are given only for firm matches. For some rows the clone size is stated as once, few or many, or as a class when expanded; others skip it.

D gene,clone size,J gene,CDR3 length,V gene,CDR3 DNA,CDR3 protein
.,.,TRBJ1-5,12,TRBV19,TGTGCCAGTAGTTCAGGGAATCAGCCCCAGCATTTT,CASSSGNQPQHF
TRBD2,.,TRBJ2-3,17,TRBV4-1,TGCGCCAGCAGCCAGGGGGGACTAGCGGGGCGCACAGATACGCAGTATTTT,CASSQGGLAGRTDTQYF
.,.,TRBJ2-4,16,TRBV4-3,TGCGCCAGCAGCCAAGATCGGGGACTAGCCAAAAACATTCAGTACTTC,CASSQDRGLAKNIQYF
TRBD1,.,TRBJ1-1,14,TRBV6-5,TGTGCCAGCAGTCAGGGGGCGTCGAACACTGAAGCTTTCTTT,CASSQGASNTEAFF
.,.,TRBJ2-1,14,TRBV29-1,TGCAGCGTTCCCGACACGACCTTCTACAATGAGCAGTTCTTC,CSVPDTTFYNEQFF
TRBD1,.,TRBJ1-2,15,TRBV10-3,TGTGCCATCGGGGCTTACAGGGGAACTAACTATGGCTACACCTTC,CAIGAYRGTNYGYTF
.,.,TRBJ2-7,15,TRBV6-5,TGTGCCAGCAGTTACTCGAGACAGAGCTCCTACGAGCAGTACTTC,CASSYSRQSSYEQYF
TRBD1,.,TRBJ1-6,19,TRBV12-5,TGTGCTAGTGGCTTCCGCGCGGGGGGACAGCAAACAGATAATTCACCCCTCCACTTT,CASGFRAGGQQTDNSPLHF
.,.,TRBJ2-1,16,TRBV7-6,TGTGCCAGCAGCTTAGCATCTAGCGCTTCCTACAATGAGCAGTTCTTC,CASSLASSASYNEQFF
.,once,TRBJ2-1,14,TRBV6-1,TGTGCCAGCATACTTCAGTGGGGGGCGGGGGAGCAGTTCTTC,CASILQWGAGEQFF
TRBD1,once,TRBJ1-5,15,TRBV7-2,TGTGCCAGCACCAAACTCGGGACAGCGGGTCAGCCCCAGCATTTT,CASTKLGTAGQPQHF
.,.,TRBJ2-1,13,TRBV6-4,TGTGCCAGCAGTGTCCTCGCGGGGAGCGATGAGTTCTTC,CASSVLAGSDEFF
.,.,TRBJ2-7,14,TRBV11-2,TGTGCCAGCAGACAATCTGGGGTAGTATACGAGCAGTACTTC,CASRQSGVVYEQYF
.,few,TRBJ2-1,16,TRBV5-6,TGTGCCAGCAGCTTGGATGGGCCCAGCTCCTACAATGAGCAGTTCTTC,CASSLDGPSSYNEQFF
.,.,TRBJ2-5,14,TRBV28,TGTGCCAGCAGGCCCGAGTTGTCCCAAGAGACCCAGTACTTC,CASRPELSQETQYF
.,.,TRBJ2-6,15,TRBV6-5,TGTGCCAGCACCCCTAGGGTCTCTGGGGCCAACGTCCTGACTTTC,CASTPRVSGANVLTF
.,.,TRBJ1-2,11,TRBV30,TGTGCCGGGGACAATAACTATGGCTACACCTTC,CAGDNNYGYTF
.,.,TRBJ1-6,16,TRBV27,TGTGCCAGCAGTTATCTCTGGAGCTCCTATAATTCACCCCTCCACTTT,CASSYLWSSYNSPLHF
.,.,TRBJ1-1,14,TRBV4-3,TGCGCCAGCAGCCAAGCCGCAGGGGACACTGAAGCTTTCTTT,CASSQAAGDTEAFF
.,.,TRBJ1-6,16,TRBV7-8,TGTGCCAGCAGTCAAGGGCCCCAGGGGTCTACCTTCCTCCTCCACTTT,CASSQGPQGSTFLLHF
TRBD1,.,TRBJ2-2,17,TRBV4-3,TGCGCCAGCAGCCACCGCTTCCGGGACAGCAACACCGGGGAGCTGTTTTTT,CASSHRFRDSNTGELFF
.,.,TRBJ1-3,14,TRBV7-9,TGTGCCAGCAGCTCCAGCTCTTCTGGAAACACCATATATTTT,CASSSSSSGNTIYF
TRBD1,.,TRBJ1-2,13,TRBV6-5,TGTGCCAGCAGTCCTGGGACAGTCACCGGCTACACCTTC,CASSPGTVTGYTF
.,.,TRBJ1-5,14,TRBV27,TGTGCCAGCAGTCCAAGTGGGGGGTATCAGCCCCAGCATTTT,CASSPSGGYQPQHF
.,few,TRBJ1-5,14,TRBV7-9,TGTGCCAGCAGCTCGGGGGGCGGCAATCAGCCCCAGCATTTT,CASSSGGGNQPQHF
.,.,TRBJ2-5,15,TRBV6-1,TGTGCCAGCAGTGTATTGGACAGCCCTCGGGAGACCCAGTACTTC,CASSVLDSPRETQYF
.,.,TRBJ2-1,12,TRBV9,TGTGCCAGCAGCGTGGGACTTCGCGAGCAGTTCTTC,CASSVGLREQFF
.,.,TRBJ2-1,15,TRBV4-1,TGCGCCAGCAGCCAGACAACGCCCCCCTACAATGAGCAGTTCTTC,CASSQTTPPYNEQFF
.,.,TRBJ2-3,12,TRBV28,TGTGCCAGCAGTTTTGTGTCAGATACGCAGTATTTT,CASSFVSDTQYF
.,.,TRBJ2-7,15,TRBV7-9,TGTGCCAGCAGCTTGGTTCAGAGAAGCTCCTACGAGCAGTACTTC,CASSLVQRSSYEQYF
.,.,TRBJ1-5,14,TRBV19,TGTGCCAGTAGTGCCCCGGGCTTTTATCAGCCCCAGCATTTT,CASSAPGFYQPQHF
.,.,TRBJ2-7,14,TRBV29-1,TGCAGCGTTGAAGAGGGCGGGGAGGCCTACGAGCAGTACTTC,CSVEEGGEAYEQYF
TRBD1,.,TRBJ2-2,16,TRBV10-3,TGTGCCATCAGGACAATTGGACAGGGGGGGATCGGGGAGCTGTTTTTT,CAIRTIGQGGIGELFF
.,.,TRBJ1-1,13,TRBV7-9,TGTGCCAGCAGCCCATGGCCGAACACTGAAGCTTTCTTT,CASSPWPNTEAFF
.,once,TRBJ1-2,13,TRBV7-9,TGTGCCAGCAGCCCCCTCGGGGGCTATGGCTACACCTTC,CASSPLGGYGYTF
.,.,TRBJ2-3,16,TRBV4-1,TGCGCCAGCAGCGGGTCACGGACACCAGACACAGATACGCAGTATTTT,CASSGSRTPDTDTQYF
TRBD1,.,TRBJ1-5,15,TRBV6-5,TGTGCCAGCAGTTACTCAGGGGGCCAGAATCAGCCCCAGCATTTT,CASSYSGGQNQPQHF
.,.,TRBJ2-3,15,TRBV4-3,TGCGCCAGCAGCTACAGGGACGGAGGCACAGATACGCAGTATTTT,CASSYRDGGTDTQYF
.,.,TRBJ2-7,12,TRBV6-1,TGTGCCAGCAGTTGGGGGTTTGGCGAGCAGTACTTC,CASSWGFGEQYF
.,.,TRBJ1-2,16,TRBV19,TGTGCCAGTAGTATGTCGTACGGGGTACGGAACTATGGCTACACCTTC,CASSMSYGVRNYGYTF
.,.,TRBJ1-3,14,TRBV2,TGTGCCAGCAGTGAAATGGCAGGGGGAAACACCATATATTTT,CASSEMAGGNTIYF
.,.,TRBJ1-3,12,TRBV7-9,TGTGCCAGCGGCCTCTCTGGAAACACCATATATTTT,CASGLSGNTIYF
TRBD1,.,TRBJ1-3,16,TRBV6-5,TGTGCCAGCAGTTATCTTGGACAGGGAGACGGAAACACCATATATTTT,CASSYLGQGDGNTIYF
TRBD1,.,TRBJ2-1,15,TRBV5-6,TGTGCCAGCAGCTTCGACAGGGGGGTTTACAATGAGCAGTTCTTC,CASSFDRGVYNEQFF
TRBD1,.,TRBJ2-3,17,TRBV5-6,TGTGCCAGCAGCTTGGAAATGACAGGGATGGGCACAGATACGCAGTATTTT,CASSLEMTGMGTDTQYF
.,.,TRBJ2-5,17,TRBV9,TGTGCCAGTTCCCCGCGAGGAGGGACGATCTATCAAGAGACCCAGTACTTC,CASSPRGGTIYQETQYF
TRBD1,.,TRBJ1-4,15,TRBV6-5,TGTGCCAGCACCAAAACAGGGGATCCTAATGAAAAACTGTTTTTT,CASTKTGDPNEKLFF
.,once,TRBJ1-1,17,TRBV11-2,TGTGCCAGCAGCTTAGATGGTAACACAGGGATGAACACTGAAGCTTTCTTT,CASSLDGNTGMNTEAFF
TRBD2,.,TRBJ2-3,17,TRBV28,TGTGCCAGCAGTTTCGCCACTAGCGGGGGGCGGTTGGATACGCAGTATTTT,CASSFATSGGRLDTQYF
.,.,TRBJ1-6,14,TRBV9,TGTGCCAGCAGCGTAGCCCTTCAGAATTCACCCCTCCACTTT,CASSVALQNSPLHF
.,.,TRBJ1-1,14,TRBV11-2,TGTGCCAGCAGCTTACCGGCAGGGTACCAAGGGGCTTTCTTT,CASSLPAGYQGAFF
.,.,TRBJ1-5,14,TRBV28,TGTGCCAGCACCTACCGACTAGCGGGTCAGCCCCAGCATTTT,CASTYRLAGQPQHF